This TCR beta chain derives from a study of OX40 agonist ivuxolimab in advanced cancers. Sequencing used immunoSEQ multiplex PCR; TCRdb keeps in-frame clones, though not all of them. This table has about 15,000 clones, roughly 78% appearing once. Remarks on this clone: The antigen remains undetermined.

The length of the CDR3 is 13 residues. Germline V CDR1 and CDR2: LNHDA, SQIVND (reference sequence). The V segment lost 4 bases and the J segment 7 bases; nucleotides outside the gene matches: 4. Study-wide findings and caveats: Partial responders at 0.1-3.0 mg/kg showed near-lowest clonal expansion.

The TCR comes from an adult with an advanced solid tumor such as melanoma, head and neck, liver or kidney cancer. The sequences come from CD4+ or CD8+ T cells sorted from blood, collected in a trial of the OX40 agonist ivuxolimab. This chain joins TRBV19 and TRBJ1-2; 9 nucleotides line up with TRBD1. CDR3 DNA: TGTGCCAGTAGTACAACAGGGGGCCGTGGCTACACCTTC. It codes for CASSTTGGRGYTF. Full variable domain (missing parts from reference TRBV19 and TRBJ1-2): DGGITQSPKYLFRKEGQNVTLSCEQNLNHDAMYWYRQDPGQGLRLIYYSQIVNDFQKGDIAEGYSVSREKKESFPLTVTSAQKNPTAFYLCASSTTGGRGYTFGSGTRLTVV.